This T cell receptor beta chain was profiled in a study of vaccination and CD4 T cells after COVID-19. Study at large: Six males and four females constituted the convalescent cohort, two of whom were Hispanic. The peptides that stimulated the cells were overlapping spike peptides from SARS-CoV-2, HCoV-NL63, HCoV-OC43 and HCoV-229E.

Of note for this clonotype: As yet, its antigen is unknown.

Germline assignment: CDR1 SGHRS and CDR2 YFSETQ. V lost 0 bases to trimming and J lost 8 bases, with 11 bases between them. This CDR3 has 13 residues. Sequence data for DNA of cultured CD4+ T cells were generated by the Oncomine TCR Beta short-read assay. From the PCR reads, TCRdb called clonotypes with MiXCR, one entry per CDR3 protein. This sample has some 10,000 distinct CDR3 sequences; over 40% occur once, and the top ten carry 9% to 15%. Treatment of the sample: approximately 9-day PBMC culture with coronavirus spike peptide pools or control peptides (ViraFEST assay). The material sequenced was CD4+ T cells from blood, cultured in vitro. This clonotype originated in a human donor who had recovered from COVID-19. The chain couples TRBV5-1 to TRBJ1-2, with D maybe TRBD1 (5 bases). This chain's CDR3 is CASSLEGVGGYTF. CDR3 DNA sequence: TGCGCCAGCAGCTTGGAAGGGGTTGGCGGCTACACCTTC. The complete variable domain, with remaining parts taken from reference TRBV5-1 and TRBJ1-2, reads KAGVTQTPRYLIKTRGQQVTLSCSPISGHRSVSWYQQTPGQGLQFLFEYFSETQRNKGNFPGRFSGRQFSNSRSEMNVSTLELGDSALYLCASSLEGVGGYTFGSGTRLTVV.